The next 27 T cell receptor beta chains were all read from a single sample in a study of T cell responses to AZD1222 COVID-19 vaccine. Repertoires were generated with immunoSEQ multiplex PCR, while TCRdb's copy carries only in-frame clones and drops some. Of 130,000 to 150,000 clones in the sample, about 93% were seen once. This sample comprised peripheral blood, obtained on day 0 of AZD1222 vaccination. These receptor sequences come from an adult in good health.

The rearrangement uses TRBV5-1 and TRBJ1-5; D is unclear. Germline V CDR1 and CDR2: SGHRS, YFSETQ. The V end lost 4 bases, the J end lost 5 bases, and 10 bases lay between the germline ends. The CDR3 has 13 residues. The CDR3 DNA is TGCGCCAGCAGCGCGGACCGAGATCAGCCCCAGCATTTT. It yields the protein CASSADRDQPQHF.

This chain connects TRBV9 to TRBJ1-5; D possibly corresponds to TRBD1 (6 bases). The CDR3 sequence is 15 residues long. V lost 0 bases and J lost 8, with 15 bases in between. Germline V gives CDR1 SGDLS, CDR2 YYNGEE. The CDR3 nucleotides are TGTGCCAGCAGCGTAGGCTCCGGGGGCGGTGAGCCCCAGCATTTT. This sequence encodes CASSVGSGGGEPQHF.

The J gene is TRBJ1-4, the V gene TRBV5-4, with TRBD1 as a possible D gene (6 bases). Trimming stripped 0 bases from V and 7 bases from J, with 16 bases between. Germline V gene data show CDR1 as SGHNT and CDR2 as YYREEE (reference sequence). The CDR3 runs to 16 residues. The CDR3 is CASSLALPGETEKLFF. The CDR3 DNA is TGTGCCAGCAGCTTGGCCCTGCCAGGGGAGACTGAAAAACTGTTTTTT.

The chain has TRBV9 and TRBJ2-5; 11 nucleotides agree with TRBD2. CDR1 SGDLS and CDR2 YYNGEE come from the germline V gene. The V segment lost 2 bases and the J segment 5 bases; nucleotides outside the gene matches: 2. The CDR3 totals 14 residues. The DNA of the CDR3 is TGTGCCAGCAGCGTTTCTAGCGGGGGGGAGACCCAGTACTTC. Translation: CASSVSSGGETQYF.

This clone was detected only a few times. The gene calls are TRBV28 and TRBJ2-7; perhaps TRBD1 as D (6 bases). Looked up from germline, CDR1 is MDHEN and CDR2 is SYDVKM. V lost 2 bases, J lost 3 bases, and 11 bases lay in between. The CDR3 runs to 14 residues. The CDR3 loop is CASSLMGAFYEQYF. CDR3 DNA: TGTGCCAGCAGTTTAATGGGGGCTTTCTACGAGCAGTACTTC.

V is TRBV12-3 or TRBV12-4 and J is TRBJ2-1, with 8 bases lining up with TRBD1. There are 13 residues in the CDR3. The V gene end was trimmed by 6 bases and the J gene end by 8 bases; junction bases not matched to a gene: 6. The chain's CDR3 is CASSDRGGHEQFF. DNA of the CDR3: TGTGCCAGCAGCGACAGGGGAGGTCATGAGCAGTTCTTC.

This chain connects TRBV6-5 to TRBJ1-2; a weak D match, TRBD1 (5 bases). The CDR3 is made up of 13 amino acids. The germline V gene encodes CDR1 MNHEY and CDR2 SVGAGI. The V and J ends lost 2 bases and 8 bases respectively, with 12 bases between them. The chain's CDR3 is CASSYTQGSGYTF. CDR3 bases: TGTGCCAGCAGTTACACGCAGGGTAGCGGCTACACCTTC.

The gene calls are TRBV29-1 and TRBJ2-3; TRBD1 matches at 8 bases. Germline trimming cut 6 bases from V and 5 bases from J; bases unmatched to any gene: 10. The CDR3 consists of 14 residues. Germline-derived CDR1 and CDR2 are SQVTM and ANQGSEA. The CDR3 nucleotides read TGCAGCGTAGAGGGGGTCAGGGGGCGAGATACGCAGTATTTT. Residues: CSVEGVRGRDTQYF.

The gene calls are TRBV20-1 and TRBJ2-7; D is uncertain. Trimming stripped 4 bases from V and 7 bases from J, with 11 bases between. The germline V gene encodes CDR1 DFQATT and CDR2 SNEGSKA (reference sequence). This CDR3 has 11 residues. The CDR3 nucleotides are TGCAGTGCTACTCCGGGTTTTGAGCAGTACTTC. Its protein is CSATPGFEQYF.

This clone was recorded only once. The CDR3 DNA reads as TGTGCCAGCAGCCTCGGGACAGGGGGGTACGAGCAGTACTTC. Translating gives CASSLGTGGYEQYF. The chain uses TRBV11-3 and TRBJ2-7, with 11 bases fitting TRBD1. The CDR3 is made up of 14 amino acids. V lost 5 bases, J lost 4 bases, and 4 bases stayed unmatched. Germline CDR1 reads SGHNT; CDR2 reads YENEEA.

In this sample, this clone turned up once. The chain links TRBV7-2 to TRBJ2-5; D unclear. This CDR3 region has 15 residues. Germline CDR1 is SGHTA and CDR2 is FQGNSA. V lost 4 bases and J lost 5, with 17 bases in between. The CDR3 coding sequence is TGTGCCAGCAGCTCAACAATGGTAGGGATGGAGACCCAGTACTTC. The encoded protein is CASSSTMVGMETQYF.

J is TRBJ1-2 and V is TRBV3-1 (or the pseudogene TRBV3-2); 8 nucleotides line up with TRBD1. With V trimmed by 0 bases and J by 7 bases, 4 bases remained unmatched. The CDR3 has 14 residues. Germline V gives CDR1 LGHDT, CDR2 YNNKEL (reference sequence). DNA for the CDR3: TGTGCCAGCAGCCAAGAGGCAGGGGGCTGTGGCTACACCTTC. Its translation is CASSQEAGGCGYTF.

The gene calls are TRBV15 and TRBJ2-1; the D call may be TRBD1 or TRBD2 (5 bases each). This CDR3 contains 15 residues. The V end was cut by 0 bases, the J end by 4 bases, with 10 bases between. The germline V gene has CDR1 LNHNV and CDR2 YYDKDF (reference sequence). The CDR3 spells CATSRDMGPYNEQFF. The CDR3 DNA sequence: TGTGCCACCAGCAGAGATATGGGACCTTACAATGAGCAGTTCTTC.

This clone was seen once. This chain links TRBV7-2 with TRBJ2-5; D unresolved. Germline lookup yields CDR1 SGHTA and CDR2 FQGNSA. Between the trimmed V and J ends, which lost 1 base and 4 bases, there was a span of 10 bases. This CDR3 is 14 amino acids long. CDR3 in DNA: TGTGCCAGCAGCTTAGGAGGCCAGCCAGAGACCCAGTACTTC. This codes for CASSLGGQPETQYF.

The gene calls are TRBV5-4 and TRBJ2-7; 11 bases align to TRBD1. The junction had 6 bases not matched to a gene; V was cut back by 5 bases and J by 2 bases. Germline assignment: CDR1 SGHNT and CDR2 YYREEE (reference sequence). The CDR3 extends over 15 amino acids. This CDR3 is CASRVDRGPTYEQYF. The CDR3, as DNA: TGTGCCAGCAGAGTGGACAGGGGGCCCACCTACGAGCAGTACTTC.

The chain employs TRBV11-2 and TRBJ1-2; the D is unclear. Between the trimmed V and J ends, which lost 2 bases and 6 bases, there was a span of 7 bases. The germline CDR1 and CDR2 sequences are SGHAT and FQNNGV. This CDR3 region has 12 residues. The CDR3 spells CASSLNSDGYTF. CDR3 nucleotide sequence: TGTGCCAGCAGCTTAAACAGTGATGGCTACACCTTC.

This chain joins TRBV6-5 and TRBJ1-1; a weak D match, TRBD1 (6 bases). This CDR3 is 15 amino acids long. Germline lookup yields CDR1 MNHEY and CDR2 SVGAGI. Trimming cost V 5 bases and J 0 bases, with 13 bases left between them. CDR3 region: CASSRWTEMNTEAFF. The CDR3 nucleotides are TGTGCCAGCAGTAGGTGGACAGAGATGAACACTGAAGCTTTCTTT.

CDR3 DNA sequence: TGTGCCGGGCGGGGGTTGCGAGAGACCCAGTACTTC. Translated: CAGRGLRETQYF. The chain recombines TRBV27 with TRBJ2-5; 7 bases map to TRBD2. V lost 11 bases to trimming and J lost 4 bases; unmatched junction nucleotides: 7. Per the germline V gene, CDR1 is MNHEY and CDR2 is SMNVEV (reference sequence). The CDR3 has 12 residues.

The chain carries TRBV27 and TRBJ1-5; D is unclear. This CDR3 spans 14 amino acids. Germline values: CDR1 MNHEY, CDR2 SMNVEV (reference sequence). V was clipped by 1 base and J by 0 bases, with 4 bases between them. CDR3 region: CASSLYSSNQPQHF. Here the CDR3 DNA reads TGTGCCAGCAGTTTATACAGTAGCAATCAGCCCCAGCATTTT.

CDR3 amino acids: CASSRGGLEGTGELFF. The CDR3 DNA follows: TGTGCCAGTAGCCGAGGGGGACTAGAGGGCACCGGGGAGCTGTTTTTT. This chain links TRBV19 with TRBJ2-2; 8 bases are shared with TRBD2. This CDR3 is built from 16 residues. The V segment lost 6 bases and the J segment 4 bases; nucleotides outside the gene matches: 10. Germline V gives CDR1 LNHDA, CDR2 SQIVND (reference sequence). The full variable domain, with the rest looked up from reference TRBV19 and TRBJ2-2, is DGGITQSPKYLFRKEGQNVTLSCEQNLNHDAMYWYRQDPGQGLRLIYYSQIVNDFQKGDIAEGYSVSREKKESFPLTVTSAQKNPTAFYLCASSRGGLEGTGELFFGEGSRLTVL.

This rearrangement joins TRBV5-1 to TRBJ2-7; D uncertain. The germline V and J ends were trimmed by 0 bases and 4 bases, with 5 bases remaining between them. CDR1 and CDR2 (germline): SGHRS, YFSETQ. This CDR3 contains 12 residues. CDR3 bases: TGCGCCAGCAGCTTGGACTTTTACGAGCAGTACTTC. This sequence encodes CASSLDFYEQYF.

The CDR3 nucleotides are TGTGCCAGCAGTTCCCCGACAGGGAGCAATCAGCCCCAGCATTTT. This codes for CASSSPTGSNQPQHF. V is TRBV28 and J is TRBJ1-5; 7 bases fit TRBD1. Germline CDR1 and CDR2: MDHEN and SYDVKM. This CDR3 contains 15 residues. Trimming removed 4 bases from V and 1 base from J; junction bases left unmatched: 4.

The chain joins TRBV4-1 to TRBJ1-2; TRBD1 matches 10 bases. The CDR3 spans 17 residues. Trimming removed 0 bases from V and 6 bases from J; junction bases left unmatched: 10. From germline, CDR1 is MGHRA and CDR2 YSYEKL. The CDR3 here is CASSQDRRDRGLDGYTF. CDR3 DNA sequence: TGCGCCAGCAGCCAAGACCGGAGGGACAGGGGACTCGATGGCTACACCTTC.

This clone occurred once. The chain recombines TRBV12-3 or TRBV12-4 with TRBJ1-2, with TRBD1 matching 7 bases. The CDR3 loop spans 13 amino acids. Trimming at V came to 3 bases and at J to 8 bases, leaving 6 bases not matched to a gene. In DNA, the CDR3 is TGTGCCAGCAGTTTCGGGACAGCGGAAGGCTACACCTTC. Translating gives CASSFGTAEGYTF.

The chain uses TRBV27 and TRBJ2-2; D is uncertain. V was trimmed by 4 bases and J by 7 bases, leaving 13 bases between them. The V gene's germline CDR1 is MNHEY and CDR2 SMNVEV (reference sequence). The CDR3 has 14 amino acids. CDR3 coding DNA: TGTGCCAGCAGTTCTATACTTAGAGTCGGGGAGCTGTTTTTT. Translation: CASSSILRVGELFF.

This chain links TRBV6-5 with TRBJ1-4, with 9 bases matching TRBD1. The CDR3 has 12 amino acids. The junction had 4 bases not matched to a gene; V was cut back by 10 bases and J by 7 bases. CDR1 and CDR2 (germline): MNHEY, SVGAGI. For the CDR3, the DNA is TGTGCCACCCGGGACAGGGCTGAAAAACTGTTTTTT. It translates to CATRDRAEKLFF.

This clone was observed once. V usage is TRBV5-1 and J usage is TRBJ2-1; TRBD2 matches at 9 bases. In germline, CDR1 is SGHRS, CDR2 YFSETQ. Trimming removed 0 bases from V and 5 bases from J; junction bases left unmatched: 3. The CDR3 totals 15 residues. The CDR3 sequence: CASSLELAGNNEQFF. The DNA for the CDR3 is TGCGCCAGCAGCTTGGAACTAGCGGGTAACAATGAGCAGTTCTTC. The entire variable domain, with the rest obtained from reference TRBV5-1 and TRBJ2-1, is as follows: KAGVTQTPRYLIKTRGQQVTLSCSPISGHRSVSWYQQTPGQGLQFLFEYFSETQRNKGNFPGRFSGRQFSNSRSEMNVSTLELGDSALYLCASSLELAGNNEQFFGPGTRLTVL.